A single sample gave rise to the 4 T cell receptor beta chains below, sequenced in a study of T cells after yellow fever vaccination. TCRdb ran MiXCR on the 5' RACE reads and lists one entry per CDR3 protein. The table records a few hundred thousand distinct CDR3 sequences, around 6.8% of them present only once. The sample in question was PBMCs, obtained 35 to 50 days after the first yellow fever vaccination. Receptors were obtained from a young man who received the YFV17D yellow fever vaccine.

For the CDR3, the DNA is TGCAGTGCTAGGGAATTAGCGGGGGGGAAAGATACGCAGTATTTT. It encodes CSARELAGGKDTQYF. The chain combines TRBV20-1 with TRBJ2-3; 11 bases fit TRBD2. Per the germline V gene, CDR1 is DFQATT and CDR2 is SNEGSKA (reference sequence). The CDR3 length is 15 residues. With V trimmed by 3 bases and J by 5 bases, 7 bases remained unmatched.

In its sample, this clonotype was seen a few times. The V call is TRBV7-2, the J call TRBJ1-2; 8 bases are a match to TRBD1. Germline V lookup: CDR1 SGHTA, CDR2 FQGNSA. CDR3 length: 13 residues. With 5 bases clipped from V and 8 bases from J, the junction kept 7 bases outside the gene matches. The DNA of the CDR3 is TGTGCCAGCAGCGTGGGGACAGGAGGAGGCTACACCTTC. Amino acid sequence: CASSVGTGGGYTF.

In this sample, this clonotype turned up a few times. The rearrangement uses TRBV15 and TRBJ2-1; 15 bases align to TRBD2. The germline V gene encodes CDR1 LNHNV and CDR2 YYDKDF (reference sequence). This CDR3 comprises 16 residues. Trimming took 1 base from V and 9 from J; bases not matched to a gene: 4. CDR3 sequence (DNA): TGTGCCACCAGCAGAGGGACTAGCGGGGGGGCGTTTGAGCAGTTCTTC. Protein sequence: CATSRGTSGGAFEQFF.

The chain employs TRBV12-5 and TRBJ2-7; 12 nucleotides line up with TRBD2. Germline CDR1 is LGHNT and CDR2 is FRNRAP. The length of the CDR3 is 17 residues. Unmatched junction bases numbered 7, after V lost 0 bases and J lost 4 bases. The CDR3 region is CASGLVPLAGGPYEQYV. The CDR3 nucleotides are TGTGCTAGTGGTTTGGTACCGCTAGCGGGGGGGCCGTACGAGCAGTACGTC.